The present entry profiles one TCR beta chain with its context. The sample is drawn from a study of blood T cell repertoires in COVID-19. Study-wide context: PBMCs, B-cell-depleted T cells, or T cells were the source of the cDNA or gDNA that made up the material.

This CDR3 spans 16 amino acids. After removal of 0 bases from V and 7 bases from J, the junction contained 9 bases not matched to a gene. CDR1 SGHTA and CDR2 FQGTGA come from the germline V gene. Individuals aged roughly 18 to 95 years were recruited from 24 US areas. Donors were grouped by their self-reported clinical history. Original data processing: Amplification with reference gene primers provided the estimates of nucleated cell counts. Clones were read by immunoSEQ multiplex PCR, and TCRdb kept only the in-frame ones, dropping some. The V and J calls and clone size come from that table; D and trimming were worked out from the DNA. The sample holds some 190,000 clones, more than 75% seen once.

Sequences were obtained from PBMCs or T cells enriched from blood (not recorded which). V gene TRBV7-3 combines with J gene TRBJ2-7; 10 nucleotides match TRBD2. This TCR derives from a man aged 55 to 70 who had been exposed to COVID-19. The CDR3 sequence: CASSLTGRLAGVEQYF. CDR3 bases: TGTGCCAGCAGCTTAACGGGGAGGCTAGCGGGAGTTGAGCAGTACTTC.